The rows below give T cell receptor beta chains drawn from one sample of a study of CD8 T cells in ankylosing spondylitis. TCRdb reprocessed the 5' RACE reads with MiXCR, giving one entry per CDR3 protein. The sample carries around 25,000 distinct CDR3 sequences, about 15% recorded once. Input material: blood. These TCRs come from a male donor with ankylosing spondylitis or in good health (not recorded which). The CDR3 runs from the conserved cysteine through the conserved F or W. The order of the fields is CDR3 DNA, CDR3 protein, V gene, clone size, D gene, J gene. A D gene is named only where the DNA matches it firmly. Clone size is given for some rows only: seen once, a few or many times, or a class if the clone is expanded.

CDR3 DNA: TGCAGCGTATCGGGACAGGGCACCGGGGAGCTGTTTTTT; CDR3 protein: CSVSGQGTGELFF; V gene: TRBV29-1; clone size: many; D gene: TRBD1; J gene: TRBJ2-2
CDR3 DNA: TGTGCCAGCCAATCCCGGAGTGAGCAGTTCTTC; CDR3 protein: CASQSRSEQFF; V gene: TRBV2; clone size: few; D gene: .; J gene: TRBJ2-1
CDR3 DNA: TGCAGTGCTAGAGGGACGGGACGGGTCGAGCAGTTCTTC; CDR3 protein: CSARGTGRVEQFF; V gene: TRBV20-1; clone size: many; D gene: .; J gene: TRBJ2-1
CDR3 DNA: TGCGCCAGCAGCCCAGGGACTAGCCACAATGAGCAGTACTTC; CDR3 protein: CASSPGTSHNEQYF; V gene: TRBV5-1; clone size: .; D gene: TRBD2; J gene: TRBJ2-7
CDR3 DNA: TGCGCCAGCAGCTTGGAGACAGGGGGGGAGACCCAGTACTTC; CDR3 protein: CASSLETGGETQYF; V gene: TRBV5-1; clone size: few; D gene: TRBD1; J gene: TRBJ2-5
CDR3 DNA: TGTGCCACCAGTACCGGGACGAGACTGTTTTTT; CDR3 protein: CATSTGTRLFF; V gene: TRBV24-1; clone size: .; D gene: .; J gene: TRBJ1-4
CDR3 DNA: TGCGCCAGCAGCCCTGCCGGGCGAGGATGGGAGCAGTTCTTC; CDR3 protein: CASSPAGRGWEQFF; V gene: TRBV4-1; clone size: .; D gene: .; J gene: TRBJ2-1
CDR3 DNA: TGTGCCAGCAGTATGGGCGAGTACAATGAGCAGTTCTTC; CDR3 protein: CASSMGEYNEQFF; V gene: TRBV28; clone size: few; D gene: .; J gene: TRBJ2-1
CDR3 DNA: TGTGCCACCAGTGACCCGCTGGGACAGAACACCGGGGAGCTGTTTTTT; CDR3 protein: CATSDPLGQNTGELFF; V gene: TRBV24-1; clone size: .; D gene: .; J gene: TRBJ2-2
CDR3 DNA: TGTGCCAGCATAAACTTAAACACCGGGGAGCTGTTTTTT; CDR3 protein: CASINLNTGELFF; V gene: TRBV6-6; clone size: .; D gene: .; J gene: TRBJ2-2
CDR3 DNA: TGTGCCAGCAGCATAACAGGGGGCAATGAGCAGTTCTTC; CDR3 protein: CASSITGGNEQFF; V gene: TRBV9; clone size: many; D gene: TRBD1; J gene: TRBJ2-1
CDR3 DNA: TGTGCCAGCAGCACCCCCAGGGGGAAGGGAAACATTCAGTACTTC; CDR3 protein: CASSTPRGKGNIQYF; V gene: TRBV5-4; clone size: .; D gene: TRBD1; J gene: TRBJ2-4
CDR3 DNA: TGTGCCAGCAGCTTAGCACCCCGCGGGACAGGGCGGAATGAGCAGTTCTTC; CDR3 protein: CASSLAPRGTGRNEQFF; V gene: TRBV7-2; clone size: .; D gene: TRBD1; J gene: TRBJ2-1
CDR3 DNA: TGCGCCAGCAAACTAGCGGGGAGCTCCTACAATGAGCAGTTCTTC; CDR3 protein: CASKLAGSSYNEQFF; V gene: TRBV4-1; clone size: many; D gene: TRBD2; J gene: TRBJ2-1
CDR3 DNA: TGTGCCAGCCGGGTTTGGAATGAGCAGTTCTTC; CDR3 protein: CASRVWNEQFF; V gene: TRBV2; clone size: .; D gene: .; J gene: TRBJ2-1
CDR3 DNA: TGTGCCAGCAGCCCTAACAGGGGGCCGAACACCGGGGAGCTGTTTTTT; CDR3 protein: CASSPNRGPNTGELFF; V gene: TRBV7-9; clone size: few; D gene: TRBD1; J gene: TRBJ2-2
CDR3 DNA: TGTGCCAGCACCTTGGGATCTCTGGAGACCCAGTACTTC; CDR3 protein: CASTLGSLETQYF; V gene: TRBV12-3/TRBV12-4; clone size: .; D gene: .; J gene: TRBJ2-5
CDR3 DNA: TGTGCCAGCAGCTTAGCGGGGGGCGGCACTGAAGCTTTCTTT; CDR3 protein: CASSLAGGGTEAFF; V gene: TRBV7-2; clone size: .; D gene: .; J gene: TRBJ1-1